A single sample is the source of the 4 T cell receptor beta chains below, sequenced in a study of post-analysis software for immune sequencing data. TCR beta cDNA libraries included unique molecular identifiers. TCRdb redid the calling of the PCR reads with MiXCR, one entry per CDR3 protein. The table records approximately 570,000 distinct CDR3 sequences, 44% of them present only once. Study-wide results and caveats: Patients had higher frequencies than controls of five TRBV segments, including TRBV5-6, TRBV5-1 and TRBV20-1.

These TCRs are of unknown antigen specificity. The sequencing input was blood. The receptors stem from a girl under 18 with multiple sclerosis.

The rearrangement joins TRBV29-1 to TRBJ1-2; D not certain. Germline assignment: CDR1 SQVTM and CDR2 ANQGSEA. The CDR3 extends over 12 amino acids. The V end lost 0 bases, the J end lost 5 bases, and 7 bases lay between the germline ends. The CDR3 loop reads CSVEDRGYGYTF. CDR3 DNA: TGCAGCGTTGAAGATAGAGGGTATGGCTACACCTTC.

The sample holds one count of this clonotype. One base away lies a much larger clone, so this may be a sequencing read error. The V gene is TRBV4-1, the J gene TRBJ1-4; TRBD1 is a possible D gene (5 bases). The germline V gene has CDR1 MGHRA and CDR2 YSYEKL. The CDR3 consists of 15 residues. CDR3: CASSLVTAPNKKLFF. CDR3 sequence (DNA): TGCGCCAGCAGCCTCGTGACAGCACCTAATAAAAAACTGTTTTTT.

The chain recombines TRBV7-2 with TRBJ1-1; maybe TRBD1 (5 bases). From germline, CDR1 is SGHTA and CDR2 FQGNSA. V was shortened by 5 bases and J by 5 bases, with 15 bases between the two germline ends. The CDR3 covers 14 residues. CDR3 sequence: CASSRDPTWTEAFF. As DNA, the CDR3 is TGTGCCAGCAGCCGGGACCCGACGTGGACTGAAGCTTTCTTT.

This clonotype has a handful of counts. J is TRBJ2-6 and V is TRBV7-2, with 8 nucleotides matching TRBD1. The germline CDR1 and CDR2 sequences are SGHTA and FQGNSA. This CDR3 has 16 amino acids. The V and J ends lost 5 bases and 4 bases, in that order; junction bases with no gene match: 7. Written as DNA, the CDR3 is TGTGCCAGCAGCATCAACAGGGGGTCCGGGGCCAACGTCCTGACTTTC. This translates into CASSINRGSGANVLTF.